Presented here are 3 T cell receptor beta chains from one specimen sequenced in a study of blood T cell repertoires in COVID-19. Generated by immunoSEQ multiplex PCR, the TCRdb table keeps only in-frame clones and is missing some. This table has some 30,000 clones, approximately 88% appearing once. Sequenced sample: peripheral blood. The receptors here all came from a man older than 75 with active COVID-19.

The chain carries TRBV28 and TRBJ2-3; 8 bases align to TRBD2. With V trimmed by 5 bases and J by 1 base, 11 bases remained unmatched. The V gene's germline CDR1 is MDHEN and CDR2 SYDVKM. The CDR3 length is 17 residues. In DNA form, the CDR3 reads TGTGCCAGCAGTCAATCCCCCGGAGCGGGGGGCACAGATACGCAGTATTTT. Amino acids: CASSQSPGAGGTDTQYF.

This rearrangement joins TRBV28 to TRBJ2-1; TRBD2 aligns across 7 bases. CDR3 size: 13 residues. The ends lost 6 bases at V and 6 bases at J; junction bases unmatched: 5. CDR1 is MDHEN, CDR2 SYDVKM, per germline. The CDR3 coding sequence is TGTGCCAGCAGAGCTAGCGGTGGCAATGAGCAGTTCTTC. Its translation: CASRASGGNEQFF.

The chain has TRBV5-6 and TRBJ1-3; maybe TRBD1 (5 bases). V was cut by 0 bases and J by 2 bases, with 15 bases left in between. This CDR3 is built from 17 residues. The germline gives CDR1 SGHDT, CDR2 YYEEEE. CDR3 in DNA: TGTGCCAGCAGCTTGGGGGTGGGGCGAGGCACTGGAAACACCATATATTTT. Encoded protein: CASSLGVGRGTGNTIYF.